The 23 T cell receptor beta chains below come from one sample, sequenced in a study of T cells in Graves' hyperthyroidism and ophthalmopathy (dated by TCRdb to between 2019 and 2020). The method behind the library was multiplex PCR. Sequenced using an Illumina HiSeq 2000. TCR beta CDR3 regions were amplified from RNA transcripts. A first-round RT-PCR of the TCR CDR3 used the HTBI primer set with the Qiagen OneStep RT-PCR kit. TCRdb reran the public reads through fastp at Q25 and MiXCR, keeping productive beta chains. Records with the same CDR3 protein are collapsed into one entry carrying the most frequent genes and DNA. For this sample there are 550,000 to 700,000 distinct CDR3 sequences; around 42% appear just once. The ten most abundant clones make up around 19% of the sample. Sample: peripheral blood or thyroid tissue (not recorded which). Source of these receptors: an adult woman with Graves' disease, either hyperthyroidism or ophthalmopathy (not recorded which).

This clonotype was counted ten times or more. The chain links TRBV7-9 to TRBJ2-6, with D tentatively TRBD2 (5 bases). The ends were cut back, 3 bases at V and 0 bases at J, with 18 bases in the middle. Germline-derived CDR1 and CDR2 are SEHNR and FQNEAQ (reference sequence). The CDR3 consists of 19 residues. CDR3 sequence (DNA): TGTGCCAGCAGCTTGGGAGCCCTCTCCCTCCCCTCTGGGGCCAACGTCCTGACTTTC. Its translation: CASSLGALSLPSGANVLTF.

Worth noting for this clonotype: One junction end disagrees with the germline gene, perhaps due to a read error. The chain joins TRBV6-2 or TRBV6-3 to TRBJ2-2; D may be TRBD2 (6 bases). Germline V lookup: CDR1 MNHEY, CDR2 SVGEGT. This CDR3 region has 13 residues. The CDR3 spells CASSYLHTGGLFF. The CDR3, as DNA: TGTGCCAGCAGTTACCTACACACCGGGGGGCTGTTTTTT.

This sequence joins TRBV20-1 and TRBJ2-2; the D gene is possibly TRBD1 (6 bases). The CDR3 is 14 amino acids. Deletions cut 2 bases from V and 0 bases from J, with 7 bases between. Germline lookup yields CDR1 DFQATT and CDR2 SNEGSKA (reference sequence). This CDR3 is CSARRTANTGELFF. CDR3 sequence (DNA): TGCAGTGCTAGACGGACAGCGAACACCGGGGAGCTGTTTTTT.

The chain links TRBV10-3 to TRBJ2-5, with D possibly TRBD2 on 7 matching bases. Germline CDR1 and CDR2: ENHRY and SYGVKD. V was cut by 3 bases and J by 5 bases, with 16 bases left in between. This CDR3 has 15 amino acids. Written as DNA, the CDR3 is TGTGCCATCAGTGATGGGAGGGGGATGATGGAGACCCAGTACTTC. This codes for CAISDGRGMMETQYF.

This clonotype was seen repeatedly, ten times or more. The chain carries TRBV5-1 and TRBJ2-7, with TRBD1 identical over 10 bases. This CDR3 has 14 amino acids. Germline CDR1 and CDR2: SGHRS and YFSETQ. V lost 4 bases to trimming and J lost 7 bases; unmatched junction nucleotides: 8. The CDR3 loop reads CASSDTGQGIEQYF. In DNA form, the CDR3 reads TGCGCCAGCAGCGATACGGGACAGGGGATTGAGCAGTACTTC.

This chain links TRBV15 with TRBJ2-5; 9 bases fit TRBD2. The CDR3 runs 13 residues. CDR1 is LNHNV, CDR2 YYDKDF, per germline (reference sequence). Trimming at V came to 5 bases and at J to 7 bases, leaving 5 bases not matched to a gene. The CDR3 DNA sequence: TGTGCCACCAGCCCACAAGCGGGAGGGACCCAGTACTTC. Its protein product is CATSPQAGGTQYF.

This clonotype was counted many times. The V call is TRBV7-2, the J call TRBJ2-7; TRBD2 matches at 11 bases. Trimming took 9 bases from V and 6 from J; bases not matched to a gene: 4. This CDR3 spans 12 amino acids. The germline CDR1 and CDR2 sequences are SGHTA and FQGNSA. CDR3 bases: TGTGCCAGTAGCGGGAGGGCCGGCGAGCAGTACTTC. It encodes CASSGRAGEQYF.

V is TRBV10-3 and J is TRBJ1-6; 7 nucleotides match TRBD1. Germline V gene data show CDR1 as ENHRY and CDR2 as SYGVKD. This CDR3 is 17 amino acids long. The J segment lost 9 bases and the V segment lost 9 bases, leaving 20 bases of the junction unmatched. CDR3 in amino acids: CAIINDSLNRGGSPLHF. The CDR3 nucleotides are TGTGCCATTATCAATGACAGCTTAAACAGGGGTGGTTCACCCCTCCACTTT.

The chain links TRBV20-1 to TRBJ2-7; D is perhaps TRBD1 (6 bases). Germline V gene lookup returns CDR1 DFQATT and CDR2 SNEGSKA (reference sequence). This CDR3 has 14 amino acids. With 5 bases removed from V and 2 bases from J, the gap between germline ends came to 16 bases. The chain's CDR3 is CSAFEPGHTYEQYF. The CDR3 nucleotides read TGCAGTGCTTTCGAGCCGGGACATACCTACGAGCAGTACTTC.

This clonotype was seen at least ten times. The CDR3 DNA follows: TGCAGTGCTACAATTGACGAGTTAGTCACTGAAGCTTTCTTT. It yields the protein CSATIDELVTEAFF. The V gene is TRBV20-1, the J gene TRBJ1-1; D not certain. Trimming cost V 4 bases and J 4 bases, with 16 bases left between them. Germline lookup yields CDR1 DFQATT and CDR2 SNEGSKA (reference sequence). CDR3 length: 14 residues.

This clonotype was counted ten times or more. The chain has TRBV12-3 or TRBV12-4 and TRBJ1-1; D not certain. The CDR3 extends over 13 amino acids. V was pared by 2 bases and J by 3 bases, with 7 bases between. The CDR3 DNA follows: TGTGCCAGCAGTTTAATCTTGGACACTGAAGCTTTCTTT. Protein: CASSLILDTEAFF.

The chain's CDR3 is CASSSGIPGANVLTF. CDR3 nucleotides: TGTGCCAGCAGCTCAGGGATTCCTGGGGCCAACGTCCTGACTTTC. The chain recombines TRBV7-8 with TRBJ2-6; TRBD1 is a possible D gene (5 bases). The CDR3 is 15 residues long. Germline values: CDR1 SGHVS, CDR2 FQNEAQ. Trimming removed 4 bases at V and 2 bases at J, with 9 bases between.

The rearrangement uses TRBV12-3 or TRBV12-4 and TRBJ1-2; D is undetermined. This CDR3 contains 13 residues. V lost 4 bases to trimming and J lost 5 bases, with 11 bases between them. The CDR3 loop is CASSSDSGYGYTF. DNA for the CDR3: TGTGCCAGCAGTTCGGATTCAGGATATGGCTACACCTTC.

In its sample, this clonotype was seen many times. The chain carries TRBV20-1 and TRBJ1-5; 7 bases agree with TRBD1. CDR3 length equals 15 residues. CDR1 is DFQATT, CDR2 SNEGSKA, per germline (reference sequence). V trimming: 3 bases; J trimming: 4 bases; junction bases outside the gene matches: 9. CDR3 sequence reads: CSASADRDRNQPQHF. CDR3 in DNA: TGCAGTGCTAGCGCCGACAGGGATCGGAATCAGCCCCAGCATTTT.

Comments on this clonotype: A much larger clone differs by one base, so this may be a read error. The V call is TRBV7-2, the J call TRBJ1-3, with D perhaps matching TRBD1 (6 bases). This CDR3 contains 16 residues. The germline gives CDR1 SGHTA, CDR2 FQGNSA. DNA of the CDR3: TGTGCCAGCAGCCCACCGAACAGGGCTTCTAGAAACGCCATATATTTT. This gives the protein CASSPPNRASRNAIYF.

This rearrangement joins TRBV19 to TRBJ1-3; no reliable D call. The CDR3 loop spans 13 amino acids. Germline lookup yields CDR1 LNHDA and CDR2 SQIVND (reference sequence). The germline V and J ends were trimmed by 7 bases and 0 bases, with 7 bases remaining between them. The CDR3 sequence is CASKLSSGNTIYF. CDR3 DNA sequence: TGTGCCAGTAAATTGTCCTCTGGAAACACCATATATTTT. Variable domain in full (rest from reference TRBV19 and TRBJ1-3): DGGITQSPKYLFRKEGQNVTLSCEQNLNHDAMYWYRQDPGQGLRLIYYSQIVNDFQKGDIAEGYSVSREKKESFPLTVTSAQKNPTAFYLCASKLSSGNTIYFGEGSWLTVV.

This clonotype appeared many times. The chain uses TRBV19 and TRBJ1-1; the match to TRBD1 covers 7 bases. The CDR3 extends over 14 amino acids. Germline lookup yields CDR1 LNHDA and CDR2 SQIVND (reference sequence). V gave up 5 bases and J gave up 5 bases; unmatched junction bases: 8. The CDR3 nucleotides read TGTGCCAGTAGTCGTAGAACAGGGGAGACTGAAGCTTTCTTT. Its translation: CASSRRTGETEAFF.

In the case of this clonotype: A junction boundary mismatches the germline segment, possibly from a read error. This chain uses TRBV5-1 with TRBJ2-7; tentative D call: TRBD1 (6 bases). From germline, CDR1 is SGHRS and CDR2 YFSETQ. The CDR3 contains 13 residues. CDR3 DNA sequence: TGCGCCAGTAGCTTCAATACAGGGATCGAGCAGTACTTC. Its protein product is CASSFNTGIEQYF.

The table lists this clonotype with a few counts. The junction differs from germline at one of its ends, possibly a read error. The chain couples TRBV28 to TRBJ2-6; 11 bases are shared with TRBD2. The CDR3 totals 16 residues. Germline loops: CDR1 MDHEN, CDR2 SYDVKM. CDR3 sequence: CASSSRIAGGVNVLTF. CDR3 DNA: TGTGCCAGCAGTTCCCGAATAGCGGGAGGGGTCAACGTCCTGACTTTC.

With respect to this clonotype: Given a much more abundant clone one base away, this may be a read error. This chain joins TRBV20-1 and TRBJ1-1; D is uncertain. The CDR3 runs 13 residues. The germline gives CDR1 DFQATT, CDR2 SNEGSKA (reference sequence). The CDR3 loop reads CSARAPTNTGAFF. The CDR3 DNA reads as TGCAGTGCTAGGGCCCCGACTAACACTGGAGCTTTCTTT.

To note about this clonotype: The junction and the germline gene differ at one end; a read error may be behind it. The chain is built from TRBV7-8 and TRBJ2-7; D perhaps matches TRBD2 (5 bases). Germline CDR1 reads SGHVS; CDR2 reads FQNEAQ. The CDR3 contains 14 residues. CDR3 in amino acids: CAGSLGLLSYEQYF. In DNA, the CDR3 is TGTGCCGGCAGTTTAGGACTTCTATCCTACGAGCAGTACTTC.

This clonotype was counted at least ten times. The chain uses TRBV12-3 or TRBV12-4 and TRBJ2-7; the D gene is possibly TRBD1 (5 bases). The CDR3 loop spans 15 amino acids. Between the trimmed V and J ends, which lost 3 bases and 1 base, there was a span of 13 bases. CDR3 region: CASSFWGRESYEQYF. The CDR3 region has the DNA TGTGCCAGCAGTTTTTGGGGCAGGGAATCCTACGAGCAGTACTTC.

Of note for this clonotype: The final CDR3 position lacks the conserved phenylalanine or tryptophan, pointing to a likely read error. Because the CDR3's place on the DNA is in doubt, the DNA is left out and the CDR3 is given as listed by TCRdb. The rearrangement joins TRBV19 to TRBJ2-6; the DNA was not compared with TRBD1, the D call given in the table. CDR1 and CDR2 from the germline V gene are LNHDA and SQIVND (reference sequence). The CDR3 extends over 9 residues, inclusive of both ends. The CDR3 reads CASKRGRGL.